The present entry profiles one T cell receptor beta chain with its context. No cognate antigen has been identified for it. Base qualities are not recorded, but no much larger clone differs from it by a single base. This entry comes from a study of blood T cells in healthy people across ages (dated by TCRdb to the mid-2010s). The study in broad terms: Template switching captured roughly one uniquely barcoded TCR beta cDNA molecule per two T cells in model experiments. Age-related changes in TCR beta repertoire diversity were measured in the study by deep sequencing normalized with unique cDNA molecular identifiers. Four age groups were formed from the donors: young (average 16 years), middle-aged (just under 40), aged (under 70) and long-lived (about 75). To avoid experimental bias, donors of different ages were distributed randomly across sequencing lanes. For two donors (one aged 18 to 30 and one aged 80 or older), the study analyzed two additional independent replicas of 1 million unique cDNA reads from the same blood draw. Overall study results and their limits: Compared with the aged group, the long-lived group had more naive CD4+ T cells, fewer expanded clones and increased TCR diversity, suggesting age selection. Estimates of total diversity from one million sequenced T cells were regarded as lower bounds and underestimates. The CMV infection status of donors was not known, potentially confounding age-related changes in expanded clonotypes. As age increased, observed TCR beta diversity per million T cells dropped in a roughly linear way, and a significant reduction was already evident by age roughly 36. A strong correlation was found between observed TCR beta diversity and the percentage of naive T cells measured by flow cytometry. Conclusive comparison of naive and antigen-experienced compartments was prevented by the profiling of bulk unsorted PBMCs.

The 35 to 40 donors, aged 6 to 90 years, were systemically healthy Caucasian individuals from Russia. Each donor gave approximately 10 milliliters of peripheral blood, collected into EDTA-treated Vacutainer tubes. Ficoll-Paque density-gradient centrifugation was used to isolate PBMCs, with at least 6.5 million per sample. Total RNA was extracted from PBMCs with Trizol reagent, with at least 5 micrograms obtained per sample. The percentages of naive CD45RAhigh/CD27high T cells were determined by flow cytometry on a PBMC aliquot from every donor. From a lookup of the germline V gene, CDR1 and CDR2 are KGHSH and LQKENI. The CDR3, from cysteine to phenylalanine, totals 14 residues. Of the read, only the CDR3 DNA is kept; its 42 bases are in frame from base 1. Trimmed from V: 3 bases; trimmed from J: 4 bases; junction bases lacking a gene match: 5. The receptor library was made with 5' RACE. TCRdb records Illumina HiSeq 2500 as the sequencer. A second PCR of 7 to 11 cycles was performed with a sample-barcoded 5' primer and a J-beta primer mix. A unique molecular identifier was introduced onto each TCR beta cDNA molecule by a template-switch 5' adaptor carrying 12 random nucleotides. Each sample yielded at least 3 million CDR3-containing paired-end reads. First-strand cDNA synthesis was performed from all RNA using the Mint cDNA synthesis kit, with priming by a TRBC-specific oligonucleotide. After uracil-DNA glycosylase treatment, a first 18-cycle PCR used universal primers M1SS and BC2_uni_R on all cDNA. Concerning the study's data processing: For normalization, 1 million high-quality reads, each with a distinct molecular identifier, were randomly selected from each sample. Reads with shared molecular identifiers were discarded instead of being binned into consensus sequences. MiTCR, run with a Q25 quality threshold and the strictest error-elimination algorithm, handled CDR3 identification, clonotype clustering and error correction. A nonparametric unseen species model with Euler transformation was used to estimate a lower bound on total TCR beta diversity. TCRdb reworked the public reads: Q25 trimming with fastp, MiXCR clone assembly, productive beta chains retained. Rows matching on CDR3 protein sequence are summarized as one entry with the most common DNA and genes. Clone size and V and J calls follow TCRdb, not the original study. This sample holds about 1.4 million distinct CDR3 sequences; almost 60% were observed only once. Roughly 7% of the sample belongs to the ten largest clones.

The source is a man between 18 and 29 years old in good health. Sequenced: blood. Recombination joined TRBV18 with TRBJ2-5, and 7 junctional nucleotides match TRBD2. The sequenced DNA: TGTGCCAGCTCACCCAGACTAGCCTTAGAGACCCAGTACTTC. Its translation reads: CASSPRLALETQYF.